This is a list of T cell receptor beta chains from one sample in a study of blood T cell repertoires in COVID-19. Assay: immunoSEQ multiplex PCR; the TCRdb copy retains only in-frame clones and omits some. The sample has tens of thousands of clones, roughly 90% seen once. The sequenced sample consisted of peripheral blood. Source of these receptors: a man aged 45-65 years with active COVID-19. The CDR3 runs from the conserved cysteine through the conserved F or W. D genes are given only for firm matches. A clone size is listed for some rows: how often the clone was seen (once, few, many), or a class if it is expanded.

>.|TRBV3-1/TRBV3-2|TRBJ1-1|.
TGTGCCAGCAAGATGGCGGGCACTGAAGCTTTCTTT
CASKMAGTEAFF
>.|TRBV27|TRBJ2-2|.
TGTGCCAGCAGTTCGGGACTTTCCACCGGGGAGCTGTTTTTT
CASSSGLSTGELFF
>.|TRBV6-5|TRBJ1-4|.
TGTGCCAGCAGTCTTACAGGGACTAATGAAAAACTGTTTTTT
CASSLTGTNEKLFF
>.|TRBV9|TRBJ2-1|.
TGTGCCAGCAGCGTGGCAGGGACCTACAATGAGCAGTTCTTC
CASSVAGTYNEQFF
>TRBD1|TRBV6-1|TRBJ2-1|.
TGTGCCAGCAGTGAGATGGACAGGGTCAATGAGCAGTTCTTC
CASSEMDRVNEQFF
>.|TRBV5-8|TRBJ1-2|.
TGTGCCAGCAGCTTGGCCTCTCAGTCGATTAACTATGGCTACACCTTC
CASSLASQSINYGYTF
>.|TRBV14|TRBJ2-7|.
TGTGCCAGCAGCCTTGCGTCAGAGCAGTACTTC
CASSLASEQYF
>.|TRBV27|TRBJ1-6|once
TGTGCCAGCAAGTCTGCGGGGCTTCGTGTGCCCCTCCACTTT
CASKSAGLRVPLHF
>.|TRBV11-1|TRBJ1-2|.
TGTGCCAGCAGCCCTCTCTCTGCAGGGGTAATCTATGGCTACACCTTC
CASSPLSAGVIYGYTF
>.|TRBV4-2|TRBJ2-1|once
TGTGCCAGCAGCCAAGACCCGGGGGACAATGAGCAGTTCTTC
CASSQDPGDNEQFF
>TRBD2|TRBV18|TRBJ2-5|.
TGTGCCAGCTCACCTAGCGGGGGAGGAGAGACCCAGTACTTC
CASSPSGGGETQYF
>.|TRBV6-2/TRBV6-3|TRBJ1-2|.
TGTGCCAGCAGTTACTCGAAAGGAGGTCTGGCCGGCTACACCTTC
CASSYSKGGLAGYTF
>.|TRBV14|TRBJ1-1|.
TGTGCCAGCAGCCACTCGGCGGGTGAAGCTTTCTTT
CASSHSAGEAFF
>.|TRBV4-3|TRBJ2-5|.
TGCGCCAGCAGCCAGGATGGGCAGACCCAGTACTTC
CASSQDGQTQYF
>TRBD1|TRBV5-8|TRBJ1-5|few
TGTGCCAGCAGCCATTATGGACAGGGCAATAATCAGCCCCAGCATTTT
CASSHYGQGNNQPQHF
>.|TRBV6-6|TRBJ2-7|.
TGTGCCATCGGGCAGGGTTACGAGCAGTACTTC
CAIGQGYEQYF
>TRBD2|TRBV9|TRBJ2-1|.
TGTGCCAGCAGCCCGCTAGGCGGGGGGTCCTACAATGAGCAGTTCTTC
CASSPLGGGSYNEQFF
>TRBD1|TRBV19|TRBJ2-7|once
TGTGCCAGTAGCCAGGGGACAGGGGCGGCCTACGAGCAGTACTTC
CASSQGTGAAYEQYF
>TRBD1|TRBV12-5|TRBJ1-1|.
TGTGCTAGTGGTATTAACAGGGGCGCAGGGAACACTGAAGCTTTCTTT
CASGINRGAGNTEAFF
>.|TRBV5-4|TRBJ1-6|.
TGTGCCAGCAGCTTGGGAGGAGGGGCGGTCGGATCACCCCTCCACTTT
CASSLGGGAVGSPLHF
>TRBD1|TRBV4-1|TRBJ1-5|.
TGCGCCAGCAGCCTAGGGACAGGGGGTCAGCCCCAGCATTTT
CASSLGTGGQPQHF
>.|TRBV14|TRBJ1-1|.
TGTGCCAGCAGCAGACAGATGAACACTGAAGCTTTCTTT
CASSRQMNTEAFF
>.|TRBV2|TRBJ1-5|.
TGTGCCAGCAGGGACACGAAAAATCAGCCCCAGCATTTT
CASRDTKNQPQHF
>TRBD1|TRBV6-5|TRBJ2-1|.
TGTGCCAGCAGTTACCAGCCGACAGGGGGACCTGAGCAGTTCTTC
CASSYQPTGGPEQFF
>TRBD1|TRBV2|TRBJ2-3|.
TGTGCCAGCAGGGGGGACAGTTTTAGCACAGATACGCAGTATTTT
CASRGDSFSTDTQYF
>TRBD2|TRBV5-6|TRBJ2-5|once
TGTGCCAGCAGCCAAAGGACTAGCGGGGGTGGAGAGACCCAGTACTTC
CASSQRTSGGGETQYF
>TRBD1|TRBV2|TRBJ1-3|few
TGTGCCAGCAGTGCACAGGGGGCGCGTAACACCATATATTTT
CASSAQGARNTIYF
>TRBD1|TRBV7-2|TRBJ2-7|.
TGTGCCAGCAGCTTCTCAGGGGGAGCCTACGAGCAGTACTTC
CASSFSGGAYEQYF
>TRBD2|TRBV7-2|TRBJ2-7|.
TGTGCCAGCAGCTTAGAGGCGGGGGGGCTTTACGAGCAGTACTTC
CASSLEAGGLYEQYF
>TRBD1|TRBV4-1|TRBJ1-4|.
TGCGCCAGCAGCCAAGAGATTCCGGGACAGGGAGATGAAAAACTGTTTTTT
CASSQEIPGQGDEKLFF
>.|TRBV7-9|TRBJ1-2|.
TGTGCCAGCAGCTTAGTTCCAGGGTTCCATGGCTACACCTTC
CASSLVPGFHGYTF
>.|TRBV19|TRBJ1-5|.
TGTGCCAGTAGCCCGGGGCGGGAGAGTAATCAGCCCCAGCATTTT
CASSPGRESNQPQHF
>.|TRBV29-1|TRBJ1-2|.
TGCAGCGGTGAGGTTTCTGGGGGCGGAAGCTATGGCTACACCTTC
CSGEVSGGGSYGYTF
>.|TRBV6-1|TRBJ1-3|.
TGTGCCAGCAGTGAATTGATGCAGACGGGTGGAAACACCATATATTTT
CASSELMQTGGNTIYF
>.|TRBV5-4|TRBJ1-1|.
TGTGCCAGCAGCCGCGGACAGTCGAACACTGAAGCTTTCTTT
CASSRGQSNTEAFF
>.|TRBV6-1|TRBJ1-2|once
TGTGCCAGCAGTGAGCACAGGGACTATGGCTACACCTTC
CASSEHRDYGYTF
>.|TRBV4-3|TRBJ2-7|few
TGCGCCAGCAGCCAAGAAGAGGGCTCCTACGAGCAGTACTTC
CASSQEEGSYEQYF
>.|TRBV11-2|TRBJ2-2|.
TGTGCCAGCAGCTCGCTCAGGGGTCGACCGAACACCGGGGAGCTGTTTTTT
CASSSLRGRPNTGELFF
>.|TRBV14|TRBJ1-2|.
TGTGCCAGCAGCCAAGAGGTGGGCAGGATTTATGGCTACACCTTC
CASSQEVGRIYGYTF
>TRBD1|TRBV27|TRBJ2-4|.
TGTGCCAGCAGTTTAGGACCAGGGGGCAAAAACATTCAGTACTTC
CASSLGPGGKNIQYF
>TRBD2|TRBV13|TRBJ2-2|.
TGTGCCAGCAGCTCCCGGGGAGGGGTGAACACCGGGGAGCTGTTTTTT
CASSSRGGVNTGELFF
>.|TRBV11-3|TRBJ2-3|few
TGTGCCAGCAGCCCTTGGGAGAACACAGATACGCAGTATTTT
CASSPWENTDTQYF
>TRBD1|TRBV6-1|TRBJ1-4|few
TGTGCCAGCAGTGAATACATCAGGGGGCGGGGAAAACTGTTTTTT
CASSEYIRGRGKLFF
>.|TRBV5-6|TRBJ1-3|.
TGTGCCAGCAGCTTGCCCGGAACAGAGAGCTCTGGAAACACCATATATTTT
CASSLPGTESSGNTIYF
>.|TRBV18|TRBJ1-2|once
TGTGCCAGCTCACCACAGGGCCAAGGAGGGGGCTACACCTTC
CASSPQGQGGGYTF
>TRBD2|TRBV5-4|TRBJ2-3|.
TGTGCCAGCAGCCCGGGACTAGCGGTATTAGATACGCAGTATTTT
CASSPGLAVLDTQYF
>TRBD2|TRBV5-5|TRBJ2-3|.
TGTGCCAGCAGCTTGGCGGCCAGCGGGGGGACAGATACGCAGTATTTT
CASSLAASGGTDTQYF